This entry lists 11 T cell receptor beta chains sequenced from one sample in a study of molecular identifiers for immune sequencing clone quantification (dated by TCRdb to 2016 to 2018). The method was PCR. Sequenced using a NextSeq 500. The public sequencing data were trimmed at Q25 with fastp and processed into clonotypes with MiXCR by TCRdb, which kept only in-frame beta chains. Identical CDR3 proteins give one entry, which carries the most common genes and DNA. The table for this sample lists roughly 55,000 distinct CDR3 sequences; just over 35% of them were counted only once. The ten largest clones take up less than 5% of the sample. Sequenced input: naive CD8+ T cells from blood, with Jurkat cell RNA spiked in. The cell subset or site label here, explained by the study, means: FACS-sorted CD8+CD4-CCR7+CD45RA+ naive T cells. These receptor sequences come from a human donor in good health. Some libraries in this study had Jurkat cell RNA spiked in.

The chain couples TRBV7-9 to TRBJ2-7; 8 bases match TRBD2. The J call is uncertain, as TRBJ2-1 better fits the DNA end. This CDR3 has 14 amino acids. CDR1 SEHNR and CDR2 FQNEAQ come from the germline V gene (reference sequence). The CDR3 DNA is TGTGCCAGCATCCCTGCCGGGGGGGAGAACGAGCAGTTCTTC. It codes for CASIPAGGENEQFF.

This chain connects TRBV6-1 to TRBJ2-3, with D perhaps matching TRBD1 or TRBD2 (5 bases each). The CDR3 is made up of 14 amino acids. Trimming cost V 4 bases and J 5 bases, with 13 bases left between them. CDR1 and CDR2 from the germline V gene are MNHNS and SASEGT. The CDR3: CASSVGRERDTQYF. Written as DNA, the CDR3 is TGTGCCAGCAGTGTCGGCAGGGAGAGAGATACGCAGTATTTT.

The sample holds many counts of this clonotype. The chain carries TRBV7-2 and TRBJ2-5; possible D gene TRBD2, 5 bases. CDR3 length equals 14 residues. Germline V CDR1 and CDR2: SGHTA, FQGNSA. Trimming pared 3 bases from V and 2 bases from J, leaving 10 bases between. The chain's CDR3 is CASSFIGDQETQYF. The CDR3 DNA reads as TGTGCCAGCAGCTTTATCGGGGATCAAGAGACCCAGTACTTC. Full variable domain (missing parts from reference TRBV7-2 and TRBJ2-5): GAGVSQSPSNKVTEKGKDVELRCDPISGHTALYWYRQSLGQGLEFLIYFQGNSAPDKSGLPSDRFSAERTGGSVSTLTIQRTQQEDSAVYLCASSFIGDQETQYFGPGTRLLVL.

This clonotype was counted ten times or more. V usage is TRBV4-2 and J usage is TRBJ2-5, with no clear D. CDR1 and CDR2 (germline): LGHNA, YNFKEQ. This CDR3 contains 15 residues. V was trimmed by 0 bases and J by 9 bases, leaving 17 bases between them. DNA of the CDR3: TGTGCCAGCAGCCAAGATCGCACTAACCGTGGGGCCCAGTACTTC. Its translation is CASSQDRTNRGAQYF.

Regarding this clonotype: No conserved phenylalanine or tryptophan ends this CDR3, so it is likely a read error. The chain joins TRBV6-6 to TRBJ2-7, with a weak D call TRBD1 (7 bases). Germline assignment: CDR1 MNHNY and CDR2 SVGAGI (reference sequence). The CDR3 spans 16 residues. The CDR3 region is CASSYTRTGDSNEQYI. The CDR3 nucleotides are TGTGCCAGCAGTTACACGAGAACAGGGGACTCCAACGAGCAGTACATC.

Judged by abundance, this clonotype is medium-sized. V is TRBV7-2 and J is TRBJ2-7; D is perhaps TRBD1 (6 bases). The germline V gene encodes CDR1 SGHTA and CDR2 FQGNSA. The CDR3 is 13 residues long. The V gene lost 5 bases and the J gene lost 2 bases, with 10 bases spanning the gap. The CDR3 sequence is CASSPGGAYEQYF. The CDR3 bases are TGTGCCAGCAGCCCTGGGGGCGCCTACGAGCAGTACTTC.

This clonotype has at least ten counts. The J gene is TRBJ2-3, the V gene TRBV7-6, with D possibly matching TRBD1 (6 bases). The germline V gene has CDR1 SGHVS and CDR2 FNYEAQ. The germline V and J ends were trimmed by 1 base and 2 bases, with 13 bases remaining between them. The CDR3 length is 16 residues. The CDR3 nucleotides are TGTGCCAGCAGCTTAGGACCAGGGGCCATCACAGATACGCAGTATTTT. Translation gives CASSLGPGAITDTQYF.

This clonotype showed up just a few times. The chain has TRBV9 and TRBJ2-7, with 8 bases aligning to TRBD2. Germline CDR1 SGDLS, CDR2 YYNGEE. J was trimmed by 2 bases and V by 4 bases; bases with no gene match: 11. This CDR3 has 16 amino acids. The CDR3 DNA is TGTGCCAGCAGCCTGAGCCCCCTAGCGGGTCCCTACGAGCAGTACTTC. It yields the protein CASSLSPLAGPYEQYF.

This clonotype occurred a few times. V is TRBV20-1 and J is TRBJ2-7, with 7 nucleotides matching TRBD1. The CDR3 length is 9 residues. The ends lost 5 bases at V and 11 bases at J; junction bases unmatched: 3. The germline CDR1 and CDR2 sequences are DFQATT and SNEGSKA (reference sequence). The CDR3 DNA reads as TGCAGTGCTGGACAGGCCAAGTACTTC. Its protein product is CSAGQAKYF.

Comments on this clonotype: A much larger clone sits a single nucleotide away, making a read error possible. The rearrangement links TRBV5-4 to TRBJ2-7, with 7 nucleotides matching TRBD2. Trimming removed 1 base from V and 6 bases from J; junction bases left unmatched: 4. CDR3 length: 13 amino acids. The V gene's germline CDR1 is SGHNT and CDR2 YYREEE (reference sequence). CDR3 nucleotide sequence: TGTGCCAGCAGCTTGAGCGGGGCAAGCGAGCAGTACTTC. This codes for CASSLSGASEQYF.

This clonotype appeared many times. The V call is TRBV14, the J call TRBJ2-4; D is perhaps TRBD1 (5 bases). CDR3 length: 14 residues. CDR1 and CDR2 (germline): SGHDN, FVKESK. V was clipped by 3 bases and J by 5 bases, with 11 bases between them. This CDR3 is CASSHKETENIQYF. CDR3 nucleotide sequence: TGTGCCAGCAGCCACAAGGAGACAGAAAACATTCAGTACTTC.